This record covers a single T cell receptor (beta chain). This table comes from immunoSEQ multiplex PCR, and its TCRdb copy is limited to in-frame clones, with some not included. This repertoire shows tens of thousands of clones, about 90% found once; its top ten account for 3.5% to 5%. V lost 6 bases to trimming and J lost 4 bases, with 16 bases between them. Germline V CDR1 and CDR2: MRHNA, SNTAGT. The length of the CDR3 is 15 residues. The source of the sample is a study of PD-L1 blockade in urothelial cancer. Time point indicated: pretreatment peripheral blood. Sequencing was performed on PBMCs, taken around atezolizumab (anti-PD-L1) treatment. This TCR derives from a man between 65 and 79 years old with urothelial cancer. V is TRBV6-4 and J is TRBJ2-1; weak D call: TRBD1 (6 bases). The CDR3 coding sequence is TGTGCCAGCAGCTCGGGACAAGGTCTTTACAATGAGCAGTTCTTC. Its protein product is CASSSGQGLYNEQFF.